This T cell receptor beta chain is drawn from a study of control samples from healthy donors and cancer patients. Profiling relied on immunoSEQ multiplex PCR, and the TCRdb table lists in-frame clones only, not all of them. The data contain roughly 120,000 clones, about 87% of them singletons. V shed 3 bases and J shed 3 bases, with 5 bases lying between them. The CDR3 contains 13 residues. Germline assignment: CDR1 KGHSH and CDR2 LQKENI. Sequencing was done on a sample of blood. This sequence was found in a man under 40 in good health. This chain uses TRBV18 with TRBJ2-2; D possibly corresponds to TRBD1 (5 bases). The CDR3 loop reads CASSPGHTGELFF. CDR3 bases: TGTGCCAGCTCACCGGGGCACACCGGGGAGCTGTTTTTT.